This is a list of T cell receptor beta chains from one sample in a study of blood T cell repertoires in COVID-19. Sequencing was performed with immunoSEQ multiplex PCR; in TCRdb, only in-frame clones are kept and a portion is missing. The sample includes around 95,000 clones, 80% of them seen just once. The specimen was peripheral blood. These receptors originate from a woman in her seventies with acute or convalescent COVID-19. Each CDR3 is given with its conserved first and last residue. The order of the fields is clone size, D gene, J gene, V gene, CDR3 DNA, CDR3 protein. A D gene is named only where the DNA matches it firmly. The listing skips clone size in some rows; elsewhere it reads once, few, many or a size class.

clone size: .; D gene: .; J gene: TRBJ2-3; V gene: TRBV21-1; CDR3 DNA: TGTGCCAGCAGCAAGGGGGCGCCGAGGACAGATACGCAGTATTTT; CDR3 protein: CASSKGAPRTDTQYF
clone size: .; D gene: TRBD1; J gene: TRBJ2-5; V gene: TRBV5-1; CDR3 DNA: TGCGCCAGCAGGAGGAATTTCGGGACAGGGGGCGAGGAGACCCAGTACTTC; CDR3 protein: CASRRNFGTGGEETQYF
clone size: .; D gene: .; J gene: TRBJ1-1; V gene: TRBV9; CDR3 DNA: TGTGCCAGCAGCCCGGGACTGATGAACACTGAAGCTTTCTTT; CDR3 protein: CASSPGLMNTEAFF
clone size: .; D gene: .; J gene: TRBJ2-7; V gene: TRBV15; CDR3 DNA: TGTGCCACCGGAACAGGGAGCTACTACGAGCAGTACTTC; CDR3 protein: CATGTGSYYEQYF
clone size: .; D gene: TRBD1; J gene: TRBJ1-5; V gene: TRBV25-1; CDR3 DNA: TGTGCCAGCAGAGGGACAGGTGTTAGCAATCAGCCCCAGCATTTT; CDR3 protein: CASRGTGVSNQPQHF
clone size: .; D gene: .; J gene: TRBJ1-2; V gene: TRBV4-1; CDR3 DNA: TGCGCCAGCAGCCAAGGCCTGGGGCCCCCTAAATTTCGCCGAGCTTACGCGCGGGGCTACACCTTC; CDR3 protein: CASSQGLGPPKFRRAYARGYTF
clone size: .; D gene: .; J gene: TRBJ2-3; V gene: TRBV27; CDR3 DNA: TGTGCCAGCAGTTTTGGAGCGCGCACAGATACGCAGTATTTT; CDR3 protein: CASSFGARTDTQYF
clone size: .; D gene: TRBD2; J gene: TRBJ2-1; V gene: TRBV27; CDR3 DNA: TGTGCCAGCAGGCTCTACGGGGGGGGCCATTTAGAGCAGTTCTTC; CDR3 protein: CASRLYGGGHLEQFF
clone size: .; D gene: .; J gene: TRBJ1-1; V gene: TRBV19; CDR3 DNA: TGTGCCAGTGGTGGGGGAGGTAGAACTGAAGCTTTCTTT; CDR3 protein: CASGGGGRTEAFF
clone size: once; D gene: TRBD1; J gene: TRBJ1-5; V gene: TRBV6-1; CDR3 DNA: TGTGCCAGCAGTGAAGCATACCGGGACAGACGCCAGTCCCAGCATTTT; CDR3 protein: CASSEAYRDRRQSQHF
clone size: .; D gene: .; J gene: TRBJ1-1; V gene: TRBV18; CDR3 DNA: TGTGCCAGCTCGCCTCGACAGCAAATGAACACTGAAGCTTTCTTT; CDR3 protein: CASSPRQQMNTEAFF
clone size: .; D gene: TRBD1; J gene: TRBJ1-4; V gene: TRBV18; CDR3 DNA: TGTGCCAGCTCACCAAATTCAGGGGGAAGTGAAAAACTGTTTTTT; CDR3 protein: CASSPNSGGSEKLFF
clone size: .; D gene: .; J gene: TRBJ1-2; V gene: TRBV29-1; CDR3 DNA: TGCAGCGTTGAAGACCGAGGACAGACAAGAGATAACTATGGCTACACCTTC; CDR3 protein: CSVEDRGQTRDNYGYTF
clone size: .; D gene: TRBD1; J gene: TRBJ2-2; V gene: TRBV6-5; CDR3 DNA: TGTGCCAGCAGCCAGGACAGGGCGGGCACCGGGGAGCTGTTTTTT; CDR3 protein: CASSQDRAGTGELFF
clone size: once; D gene: .; J gene: TRBJ1-2; V gene: TRBV30; CDR3 DNA: TGTGCCTGGAGTGTAGGAGGGGCGAGCTATGGCTACACCTTC; CDR3 protein: CAWSVGGASYGYTF
clone size: .; D gene: .; J gene: TRBJ2-5; V gene: TRBV7-2; CDR3 DNA: TGTGCCAGCAGCTTAGTCGGAGGGACCCAGTACTTC; CDR3 protein: CASSLVGGTQYF
clone size: .; D gene: TRBD1; J gene: TRBJ1-3; V gene: TRBV9; CDR3 DNA: TGTGCCAGCAGCGTAGTAATAGGGGGCTCCGGAAACACCATATATTTT; CDR3 protein: CASSVVIGGSGNTIYF
clone size: .; D gene: .; J gene: TRBJ1-5; V gene: TRBV10-3; CDR3 DNA: TGTGCCATCAGTGTGGGCAGAGAGAATCAGCCCCAGCATTTT; CDR3 protein: CAISVGRENQPQHF
clone size: .; D gene: TRBD1; J gene: TRBJ2-2; V gene: TRBV5-1; CDR3 DNA: TGCGCCAGCAGCTTAGGACAGGGAATCAACACCGGGGAGCTGTTTTTT; CDR3 protein: CASSLGQGINTGELFF
clone size: .; D gene: .; J gene: TRBJ1-3; V gene: TRBV2; CDR3 DNA: TGTGCCAGCAGTGATATCTCCATATATTTT; CDR3 protein: CASSDISIYF
clone size: .; D gene: TRBD1; J gene: TRBJ1-1; V gene: TRBV4-3; CDR3 DNA: TGCGCCAGCAGTCAGGGGACAGGGGGGTACACTGAAGCTTTCTTT; CDR3 protein: CASSQGTGGYTEAFF
clone size: .; D gene: .; J gene: TRBJ1-5; V gene: TRBV19; CDR3 DNA: TGTGCCAGTAGCCCAAGCGGGGGCAATCAGCCCCAGCATTTT; CDR3 protein: CASSPSGGNQPQHF
clone size: few; D gene: .; J gene: TRBJ2-2; V gene: TRBV18; CDR3 DNA: TGTGCCAGCTCACCACCGGTTTATCTGGGGGGAGACACCGGGGAGCTGTTTTTT; CDR3 protein: CASSPPVYLGGDTGELFF
clone size: .; D gene: .; J gene: TRBJ2-2; V gene: TRBV3-1/TRBV3-2; CDR3 DNA: TGTGCCAGCAGCCACGGGGTTAGCACCGGGGAGCTGTTTTTT; CDR3 protein: CASSHGVSTGELFF
clone size: .; D gene: .; J gene: TRBJ2-2; V gene: TRBV2; CDR3 DNA: TGTGCCAGCATAGGTGGCGGCGCGAACACCGGGGAGCTGTTTTTT; CDR3 protein: CASIGGGANTGELFF
clone size: .; D gene: TRBD1; J gene: TRBJ2-2; V gene: TRBV5-1; CDR3 DNA: TGCGCCAGCAGCTCAGTCCCGGGACAGAACCGGGGGAACACCGGGGAGCTGTTTTTT; CDR3 protein: CASSSVPGQNRGNTGELFF
clone size: once; D gene: .; J gene: TRBJ2-7; V gene: TRBV6-5; CDR3 DNA: TGTGCCAGCAGTTATTCTCTGGACAAAGCCTACGAGCAGTACTTC; CDR3 protein: CASSYSLDKAYEQYF
clone size: .; D gene: TRBD1; J gene: TRBJ1-6; V gene: TRBV9; CDR3 DNA: TGTGCCAGCAGTCTTACAGGGGATAATTCACCCCTCCACTTT; CDR3 protein: CASSLTGDNSPLHF
clone size: once; D gene: TRBD1; J gene: TRBJ1-1; V gene: TRBV19; CDR3 DNA: TGTGCCAGCCGGACAGGGGGGAACACTGAAGCTTTCTTT; CDR3 protein: CASRTGGNTEAFF
clone size: few; D gene: TRBD1; J gene: TRBJ1-1; V gene: TRBV2; CDR3 DNA: TGTGCCAGCAGTCCCGACAGGGTAGGGACTGAAGCTTTCTTT; CDR3 protein: CASSPDRVGTEAFF
clone size: .; D gene: TRBD1; J gene: TRBJ1-1; V gene: TRBV7-6; CDR3 DNA: TGTGCCAGCAGCTTAGCGATAACAGGGGGCTCTGAAGCTTTCTTT; CDR3 protein: CASSLAITGGSEAFF
clone size: .; D gene: .; J gene: TRBJ1-1; V gene: TRBV30; CDR3 DNA: TGTGCCTGGGGAGCCCGGGAAACGAACACTGAAGCTTTCTTT; CDR3 protein: CAWGARETNTEAFF
clone size: .; D gene: TRBD1; J gene: TRBJ1-4; V gene: TRBV6-6; CDR3 DNA: TGTGCCAGCAGTAACGGACAGGGGAGACATGAAAAACTGTTTTTT; CDR3 protein: CASSNGQGRHEKLFF
clone size: many; D gene: TRBD1; J gene: TRBJ1-2; V gene: TRBV18; CDR3 DNA: TGTGCCAGCTCACCCGGGACAGCATCTAACTATGGCTACACCTTC; CDR3 protein: CASSPGTASNYGYTF
clone size: .; D gene: TRBD1; J gene: TRBJ1-1; V gene: TRBV18; CDR3 DNA: TGTGCCAGCTCACCACGGACAGGGGATCGGAACACTGAAGCTTTCTTT; CDR3 protein: CASSPRTGDRNTEAFF